This is a list of T cell receptor beta chains from one sample in a study of T-cell reconstitution after alpha-beta-depleted transplantation in children. TCRdb reanalysed the PCR reads using MiXCR and keeps one entry per CDR3 protein. The table lists around 410,000 distinct CDR3 sequences, roughly 10% of them singletons. This sample comprised PBMCs from the stem cell graft donor, obtained from the stem cell graft. These receptor sequences come from a human donor who donated a stem cell graft to a child with acute myeloid leukemia. The CDR3 runs from the conserved cysteine through the conserved F or W. The D gene is left open where the match is weak. The size field is filled for only some rows; it gives once, few, many or a size class.

j_call d_call clone_size v_call cdr3_aa cdr3_nt
TRBJ2-7 TRBD1 many TRBV25-1 CASSGKWTGSSYEQYF TGTGCCAGCAGTGGAAAATGGACAGGGAGCTCCTACGAGCAGTACTTC
TRBJ2-5 TRBD2 . TRBV5-4 CASSSQFAGGRETQYF TGTGCCAGCAGCTCCCAATTTGCGGGGGGGCGAGAGACCCAGTACTTC
TRBJ1-2 . . TRBV29-1 CSVEDWPDYTF TGCAGCGTTGAAGACTGGCCTGACTACACCTTC
TRBJ2-1 TRBD2 . TRBV6-2/TRBV6-3 CASSYSNLAGGDEQFF TGTGCCAGCAGTTACTCGAATCTAGCGGGAGGGGATGAGCAGTTCTTC
TRBJ1-2 TRBD1 . TRBV7-3 CASSLLWDRDLLRYYGYTF TGTGCCAGCAGCCTCCTCTGGGACAGGGATTTGTTACGGTACTATGGCTACACCTTC
TRBJ2-7 TRBD1 . TRBV5-4 CASSFPTGATYEQYF TGTGCCAGCAGCTTTCCCACAGGGGCCACATACGAGCAGTACTTC
TRBJ1-4 TRBD1 few TRBV5-1 CASSLAGTGTEKLFF TGCGCCAGCAGCTTGGCTGGGACAGGGACTGAAAAACTGTTTTTT
TRBJ2-3 TRBD2 few TRBV7-8 CASSSQLAGLSDTQYF TGTGCCAGCAGCTCGCAACTAGCGGGGTTGTCAGATACGCAGTATTTT
TRBJ2-5 TRBD2 few TRBV12-3/TRBV12-4 CASSLYGGYGASGNQETQYF TGTGCCAGCAGTTTATATGGGGGATATGGGGCTAGCGGGAACCAAGAGACCCAGTACTTC
TRBJ1-5 . few TRBV5-1 CASSLGTQNQPQHF TGCGCCAGCAGCTTGGGAACACAAAATCAGCCCCAGCATTTT
TRBJ2-5 . few TRBV6-1 CASNELRGETQYF TGTGCCAGCAACGAACTGAGGGGGGAGACCCAGTACTTC
TRBJ2-1 TRBD2 few TRBV4-2 CASSPEGHSGRGLNEQFF TGTGCCAGCAGCCCAGAGGGACATAGCGGGAGGGGTTTAAATGAGCAGTTCTTC
TRBJ2-5 TRBD2 . TRBV20-1 CSARDQAGGDQETQYF TGCAGTGCTAGAGATCAAGCGGGGGGCGACCAAGAGACCCAGTACTTC
TRBJ2-1 . . TRBV5-1 CASSLGWLDEQFF TGCGCCAGCAGCTTGGGGTGGCTCGATGAGCAGTTCTTC
TRBJ2-6 . . TRBV5-6 CASSLDVASGANVLTF TGTGCCAGCAGCTTGGACGTTGCCTCTGGGGCCAACGTCCTGACTTTC
TRBJ2-7 . few TRBV7-9 CASSPQDSYEQYF TGTGCCAGCAGCCCCCAGGACTCCTACGAGCAGTACTTC
TRBJ1-1 . . TRBV5-4 CASSLVNGPTEAFF TGTGCCAGCAGCTTGGTGAATGGCCCCACTGAAGCTTTCTTT
TRBJ2-3 TRBD1 . TRBV5-1 CASSPQGGIDTQYF TGCGCCAGCAGCCCACAGGGGGGTATAGATACGCAGTATTTT
TRBJ2-5 TRBD1 many TRBV7-6 CASSSFQGALGETQYF TGTGCCAGCAGCTCTTTTCAGGGGGCGCTGGGGGAGACCCAGTACTTC
TRBJ2-3 TRBD2 . TRBV15 CATSRVLAGELDTQYF TGTGCCACCAGCAGAGTTTTAGCGGGAGAACTAGATACGCAGTATTTT
TRBJ2-1 . . TRBV4-2 CASSQSERQAYNEQFF TGTGCCAGCAGCCAATCGGAGCGGCAGGCCTACAATGAGCAGTTCTTC
TRBJ2-7 . many TRBV20-1 CSASGSYMRDYEQYF TGCAGTGCTAGCGGGAGCTACATGAGGGACTACGAGCAGTACTTC
TRBJ2-3 TRBD2 . TRBV15 CATARSLADTDTQYF TGTGCCACCGCCCGCTCACTAGCGGACACAGATACGCAGTATTTT
TRBJ2-5 . . TRBV10-3 CAISELKGSETQYF TGTGCCATCAGTGAGTTGAAGGGATCCGAGACCCAGTACTTC
TRBJ2-1 . few TRBV5-4 CASSTEGFTAPEQFF TGTGCCAGCAGCACTGAAGGGTTTACGGCTCCCGAGCAGTTCTTC
TRBJ2-3 TRBD2 . TRBV5-1 CASSSLPVSGTSADTQYF TGCGCCAGCAGCTCACTGCCCGTTTCCGGGACTAGCGCAGATACGCAGTATTTT
TRBJ2-5 . few TRBV6-1 CASSPPGSPTQYF TGTGCCAGCAGCCCCCCGGGCAGTCCGACCCAGTACTTC
TRBJ2-6 . . TRBV4-2 CASSQRAPAGANVLTF TGTGCCAGCAGCCAAAGGGCCCCTGCTGGGGCCAACGTCCTGACTTTC
TRBJ1-6 . many TRBV9 CASSSNSGANSPLHF TGTGCCAGCAGCAGTAACTCAGGGGCAAATTCACCCCTCCACTTT
TRBJ1-5 . many TRBV20-1 CSARDPGAGSRNQPQHF TGCAGTGCTAGAGATCCCGGGGCAGGGTCACGCAATCAGCCCCAGCATTTT
TRBJ2-3 TRBD2 . TRBV20-1 CSAPQTSGRPDTQYF TGCAGTGCGCCCCAGACTAGCGGGAGACCAGATACGCAGTATTTT
TRBJ2-1 . . TRBV5-1 CASSLRDTLYNEQFF TGCGCCAGCAGCCTCCGGGACACACTATACAATGAGCAGTTCTTC
TRBJ2-4 . many TRBV7-3 CASSLYPGNIQYF TGTGCCAGCAGCTTATATCCGGGGAACATTCAGTACTTC
TRBJ1-2 . few TRBV10-1 CASSDQPGDGYTF TGCGCCAGCAGTGACCAACCCGGGGATGGCTACACCTTC
TRBJ2-6 . . TRBV29-1 CSVEGGSGANVLTF TGCAGCGTTGAAGGGGGCTCTGGGGCCAACGTCCTGACTTTC
TRBJ1-1 TRBD1 . TRBV4-1 CASSQARGTGAEAFF TGCGCCAGCAGCCAAGCCCGTGGGACAGGGGCTGAAGCTTTCTTT
TRBJ1-1 . many TRBV12-3/TRBV12-4 CASSRTGTEAFF TGTGCCAGCAGCCGAACAGGGACGGAAGCTTTCTTT
TRBJ2-3 . few TRBV9 CASSVEGVPDTQYF TGTGCCAGCAGCGTAGAAGGAGTACCAGATACGCAGTATTTT
TRBJ1-2 . few TRBV7-9 CASSRAGGSYGYTF TGTGCCAGCAGCCGCGCCGGGGGCTCTTATGGCTACACCTTC
TRBJ2-1 TRBD1 . TRBV3-1 CASRLGLTGKNEQFF TGTGCCAGCAGACTCGGGTTGACAGGGAAAAATGAGCAGTTCTTC
TRBJ2-3 TRBD2 . TRBV7-2 CASRSTSGGARTQYF TGTGCCAGCAGAAGTACTAGCGGGGGGGCACGAACGCAGTATTTT
TRBJ1-5 . few TRBV5-1 CASSPTGLNQPQHF TGCGCCAGCAGCCCAACAGGTCTCAATCAGCCCCAGCATTTT
TRBJ1-5 . few TRBV10-2 CASSARTVNQPQHF TGCGCCAGCAGTGCCAGGACAGTGAACCAGCCCCAGCATTTT
TRBJ2-1 . few TRBV3-1 CASSREGTSHAHEQFF TGTGCCAGCAGCCGAGAAGGGACATCCCACGCCCATGAGCAGTTCTTC
TRBJ2-2 TRBD1 . TRBV29-1 CSAQGENTGELFF TGCAGCGCCCAGGGGGAGAACACCGGGGAGCTGTTTTTT
TRBJ2-5 . many TRBV6-5 CASSYGAGLRETQYF TGTGCCAGCAGTTACGGTGCGGGGTTAAGAGAGACCCAGTACTTC
TRBJ1-2 TRBD1 few TRBV12-3/TRBV12-4 CASSVDRAYGYTF TGTGCCAGCAGTGTAGACAGGGCCTATGGCTACACCTTC
TRBJ2-7 . few TRBV11-1 CASSLKDRSGPQFYEQYF TGTGCCAGCAGCCTAAAAGACAGGTCCGGCCCCCAATTCTACGAGCAGTACTTC
TRBJ1-2 TRBD1 many TRBV29-1 CSVHSGTDYGYTF TGCAGCGTGCACTCCGGGACAGACTATGGCTACACCTTC
TRBJ2-2 TRBD1 few TRBV5-1 CASLAGGTSNTGELFF TGCGCCAGCTTGGCAGGGGGCACTTCGAACACCGGGGAGCTGTTTTTT